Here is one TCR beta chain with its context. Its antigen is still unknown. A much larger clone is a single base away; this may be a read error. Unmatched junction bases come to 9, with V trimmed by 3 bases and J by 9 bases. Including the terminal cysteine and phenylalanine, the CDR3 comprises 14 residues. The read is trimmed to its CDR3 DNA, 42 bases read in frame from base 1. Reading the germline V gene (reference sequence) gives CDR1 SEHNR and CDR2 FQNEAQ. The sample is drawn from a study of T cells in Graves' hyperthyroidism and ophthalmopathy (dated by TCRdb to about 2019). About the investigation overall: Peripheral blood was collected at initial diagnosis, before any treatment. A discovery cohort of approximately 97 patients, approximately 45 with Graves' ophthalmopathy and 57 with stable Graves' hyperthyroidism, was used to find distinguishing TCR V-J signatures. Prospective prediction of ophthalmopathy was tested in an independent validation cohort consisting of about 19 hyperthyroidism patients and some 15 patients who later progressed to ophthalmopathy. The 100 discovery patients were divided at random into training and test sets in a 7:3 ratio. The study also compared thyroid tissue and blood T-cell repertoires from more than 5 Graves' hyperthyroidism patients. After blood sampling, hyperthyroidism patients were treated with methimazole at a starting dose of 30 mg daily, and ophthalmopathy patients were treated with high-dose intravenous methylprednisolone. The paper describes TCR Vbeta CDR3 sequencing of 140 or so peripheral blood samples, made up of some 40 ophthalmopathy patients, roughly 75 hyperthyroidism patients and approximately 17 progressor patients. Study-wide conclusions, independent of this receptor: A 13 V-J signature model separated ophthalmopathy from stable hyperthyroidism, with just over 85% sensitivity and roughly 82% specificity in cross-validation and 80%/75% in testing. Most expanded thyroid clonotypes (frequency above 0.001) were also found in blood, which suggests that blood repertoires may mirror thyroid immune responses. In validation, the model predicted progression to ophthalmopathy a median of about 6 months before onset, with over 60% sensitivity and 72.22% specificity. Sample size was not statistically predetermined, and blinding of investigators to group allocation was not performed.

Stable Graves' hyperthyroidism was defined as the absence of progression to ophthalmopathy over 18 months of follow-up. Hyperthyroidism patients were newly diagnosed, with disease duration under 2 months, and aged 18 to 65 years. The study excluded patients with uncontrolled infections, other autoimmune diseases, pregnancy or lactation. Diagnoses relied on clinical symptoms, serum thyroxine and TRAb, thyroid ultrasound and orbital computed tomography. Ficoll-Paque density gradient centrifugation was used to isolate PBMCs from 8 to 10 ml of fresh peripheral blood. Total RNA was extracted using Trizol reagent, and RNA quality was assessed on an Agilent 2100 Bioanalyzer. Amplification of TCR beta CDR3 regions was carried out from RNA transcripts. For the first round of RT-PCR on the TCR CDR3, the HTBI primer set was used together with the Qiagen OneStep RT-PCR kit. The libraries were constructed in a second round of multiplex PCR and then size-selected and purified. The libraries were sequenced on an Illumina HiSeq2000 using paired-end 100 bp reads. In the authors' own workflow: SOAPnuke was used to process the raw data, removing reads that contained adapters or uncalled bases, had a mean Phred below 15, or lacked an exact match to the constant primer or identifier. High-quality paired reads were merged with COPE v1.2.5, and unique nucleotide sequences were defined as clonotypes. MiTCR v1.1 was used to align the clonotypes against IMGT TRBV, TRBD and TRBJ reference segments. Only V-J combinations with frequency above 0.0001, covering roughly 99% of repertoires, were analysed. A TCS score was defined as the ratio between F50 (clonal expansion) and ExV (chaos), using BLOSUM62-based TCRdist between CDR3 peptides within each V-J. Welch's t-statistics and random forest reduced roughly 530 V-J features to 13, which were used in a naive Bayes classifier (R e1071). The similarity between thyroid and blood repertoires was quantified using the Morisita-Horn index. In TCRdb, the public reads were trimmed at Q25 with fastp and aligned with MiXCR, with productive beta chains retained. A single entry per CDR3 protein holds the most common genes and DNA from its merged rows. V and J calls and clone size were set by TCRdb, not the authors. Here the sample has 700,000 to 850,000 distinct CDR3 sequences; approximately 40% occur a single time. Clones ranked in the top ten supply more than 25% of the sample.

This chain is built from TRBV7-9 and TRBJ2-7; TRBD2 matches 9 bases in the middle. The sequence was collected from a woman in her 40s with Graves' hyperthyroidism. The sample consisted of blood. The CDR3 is CASSFAASGTGQYF. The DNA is TGTGCCAGCAGCTTCGCTGCTAGCGGGACCGGGCAGTACTTC.